The 22 T cell receptor beta chains below all came from one sample that was sequenced in a study of cytotoxic CD8 clonotypes in ibrutinib-treated CLL. The protocol was immunoSEQ multiplex PCR, while the TCRdb copy is restricted to in-frame clones and leaves out a portion. The data show some 150,000 clones, more than 75% seen once. Material: PBMCs, obtained after 36 months of ibrutinib treatment. The receptors stem from a human donor with chronic lymphocytic leukemia.

The genes are TRBV5-4 and TRBJ2-7; D not certain. V gave up 0 bases and J gave up 2 bases, with 9 bases separating them. Germline V lookup: CDR1 SGHNT, CDR2 YYREEE (reference sequence). This CDR3 is 14 amino acids long. The CDR3 is CASSLGRNTYEQYF. The CDR3 bases are TGTGCCAGCAGCTTGGGTCGAAACACCTACGAGCAGTACTTC.

This chain connects TRBV19 to TRBJ2-7; possibly TRBD2 for D (5 bases). V lost 5 bases and J lost 2, with 13 bases in between. The CDR3 totals 14 residues. Germline CDR1 reads LNHDA; CDR2 reads SQIVND (reference sequence). CDR3: CASSSRGLTYEQYF. DNA of the CDR3: TGTGCCAGTAGTTCACGGGGTCTTACCTACGAGCAGTACTTC.

V and J are TRBV7-3 and TRBJ2-5; TRBD2 matches at 9 bases. From germline, CDR1 is SGHTA and CDR2 FQGTGA. The CDR3 spans 18 residues. Unmatched junction bases numbered 10, after V lost 1 base and J lost 1 base. For the CDR3, the DNA is TGTGCCAGCAGCTTAATCGGCGGGAGGGGTGCCCCCCAAGAGACCCAGTACTTC. Protein sequence: CASSLIGGRGAPQETQYF.

The chain combines TRBV30 with TRBJ1-3, with unresolved D. The V and J ends lost 1 base and 7 bases respectively, with 5 bases between them. This CDR3 is 11 amino acids long. CDR1 and CDR2 from the germline V gene are GTSNPN and SVGIG (reference sequence). The CDR3 nucleotides are TGTGCCTGGAGTGCTCTGAACACCATATATTTT. Translation gives CAWSALNTIYF.

The CDR3 region has the DNA TGTGCCAGCAGCAAACCTTTTGGACAAGACACCGGGGAGCTGTTTTTT. Translation: CASSKPFGQDTGELFF. This sequence joins TRBV21-1 and TRBJ2-2; the table's TRBD1 call for D was not verified on the DNA. TRBV21-1 constitutes a pseudogene. The CDR3 has 16 residues.

This chain connects TRBV10-2 to TRBJ2-3, with a possible D match to TRBD2 (6 bases). Per germline, CDR1 WSHSY and CDR2 SAAADI. The CDR3 has 14 amino acids. With 7 bases removed from V and 0 bases from J, the gap between germline ends came to 11 bases. This CDR3 reads CASTGASSTDTQYF. CDR3 nucleotides: TGCGCCAGCACGGGAGCCTCTAGCACAGATACGCAGTATTTT.

CDR3 in amino acids: CASGLVLRQGAQPQHF. Here the CDR3 DNA reads TGTGCTAGTGGTTTGGTATTAAGACAGGGAGCTCAGCCCCAGCATTTT. The chain combines TRBV12-5 with TRBJ1-5; 7 nucleotides agree with TRBD1. With V trimmed by 0 bases and J by 6 bases, 8 bases remained unmatched. Germline CDR1 is LGHNT and CDR2 is FRNRAP. CDR3 length equals 16 residues.

The chain carries TRBV6-5 and TRBJ2-3; 7 bases are a match to TRBD1. Germline loops: CDR1 MNHEY, CDR2 SVGAGI. With V trimmed by 5 bases and J by 1 base, 0 bases remained unmatched. This CDR3 is built from 13 residues. CDR3 region: CASSTGGTDTQYF. The CDR3 DNA is TGTGCCAGCAGTACAGGGGGCACAGATACGCAGTATTTT.

The rearrangement joins TRBV5-1 to TRBJ1-4, with D maybe TRBD1 (5 bases). V was trimmed by 4 bases and J by 4 bases, leaving 11 bases between them. The germline CDR1 and CDR2 sequences are SGHRS and YFSETQ. The CDR3 length is 14 residues. CDR3 loop: CASSGGHNNEKLFF. The CDR3 DNA sequence: TGCGCCAGCAGCGGAGGACACAATAATGAAAAACTGTTTTTT.

This sequence joins TRBV7-9 and TRBJ1-1, with 7 bases that match TRBD1. Germline V gene lookup returns CDR1 SEHNR and CDR2 FQNEAQ (reference sequence). The CDR3 covers 15 residues. The trim removed 3 bases at V and 1 base at J, leaving 5 bases unmatched. CDR3 nucleotides: TGTGCCAGCAGCTTGAGGGGACAGCGGAACACTGAAGCTTTCTTT. Its protein product is CASSLRGQRNTEAFF.

The V gene is TRBV9, the J gene TRBJ1-2, with unresolved D. The ends were cut back, 2 bases at V and 1 base at J, with 6 bases in the middle. Germline CDR1 is SGDLS and CDR2 is YYNGEE. The CDR3 runs to 13 residues. In nucleotides, the CDR3 is TGTGCCAGCAGCGTTTTGATTAACTATGGCTACACCTTC. This codes for CASSVLINYGYTF.

The J gene is TRBJ1-2, the V gene TRBV5-1; TRBD1 might be the D (6 bases). The germline V gene encodes CDR1 SGHRS and CDR2 YFSETQ. Trimming left V 5 bases short and J 7 bases short, with 21 bases between. The CDR3 length is 15 residues. The CDR3 DNA is TGCGCCAGCAGTCCGAACAGGGTCGGGAGTAGTGGCTACACCTTC. It specifies CASSPNRVGSSGYTF.

The genes are TRBV14 and TRBJ1-1; 10 bases agree with TRBD1. With V trimmed by 3 bases and J by 5 bases, 6 bases remained unmatched. Germline V gene lookup returns CDR1 SGHDN and CDR2 FVKESK. The CDR3 covers 15 residues. CDR3 DNA sequence: TGTGCCAGCAGCCAGACCGGGACAGGGGAAACTGAAGCTTTCTTT. It codes for CASSQTGTGETEAFF.

This clone was seen once. This chain joins TRBV7-9 and TRBJ2-7, with D possibly TRBD1 on 6 matching bases. The CDR3 is made up of 15 amino acids. Trimming pared 5 bases from V and 2 bases from J, leaving 16 bases between. CDR1 SEHNR and CDR2 FQNEAQ come from the germline V gene (reference sequence). The CDR3 protein is CASSGSDSLAYEQYF. In DNA form, the CDR3 reads TGTGCCAGCAGCGGTTCGGACAGCCTTGCCTACGAGCAGTACTTC.

The chain links TRBV25-1 to TRBJ1-1; D uncertain. Trimming removed 5 bases from V and 3 bases from J, with 16 bases in between. Germline V gives CDR1 MGHDK, CDR2 SYGVNS. The CDR3 totals 15 residues. The CDR3 coding sequence is TGTGCCAGCAGTCACGCGGGTATAGGGCACACTGAAGCTTTCTTT. Protein: CASSHAGIGHTEAFF.

The chain couples TRBV7-9 to TRBJ1-2; 7 bases fit TRBD1. The CDR3 spans 14 residues. Germline CDR1 reads SEHNR; CDR2 reads FQNEAQ (reference sequence). Germline trimming cut 3 bases from V and 4 bases from J; bases unmatched to any gene: 5. In DNA, the CDR3 is TGTGCCAGCAGCTTGGGACAGCCCTTCTATGGCTACACCTTC. This sequence encodes CASSLGQPFYGYTF.

V usage is TRBV30 and J usage is TRBJ1-6; TRBD1 is a possible D gene (5 bases). V was trimmed by 4 bases and J by 12 bases, leaving 16 bases between them. The CDR3 loop spans 13 amino acids. Germline V gives CDR1 GTSNPN, CDR2 SVGIG (reference sequence). The CDR3 DNA reads TGTGCCTGGAACGTTGCAGGGAAGGGACCCCTCCACTTT. Translating it yields CAWNVAGKGPLHF.

This clone was recorded once. This chain links TRBV5-1 with TRBJ2-5; no definite D call. Per the germline V gene, CDR1 is SGHRS and CDR2 is YFSETQ. The ends were cut back, 0 bases at V and 0 bases at J, with 6 bases in the middle. This CDR3 region has 14 residues. CDR3 sequence (DNA): TGCGCCAGCAGCTTGGGCACAAACCAAGAGACCCAGTACTTC. It yields the protein CASSLGTNQETQYF.

V is TRBV9 and J is TRBJ1-6; TRBD1 might be the D (6 bases). V shed 4 bases and J shed 2 bases, with 13 bases lying between them. Germline-derived CDR1 and CDR2 are SGDLS and YYNGEE. The length of the CDR3 is 16 residues. CDR3 loop: CASSQGGGPYNSPLHF. The DNA for the CDR3 is TGTGCCAGCAGCCAGGGCGGGGGCCCCTATAATTCACCCCTCCACTTT.

The gene calls are TRBV11-3 and TRBJ2-3; 8 nucleotides agree with TRBD2. The CDR3 extends over 20 amino acids. Germline trimming cut 3 bases from V and 2 bases from J; bases unmatched to any gene: 19. CDR1 and CDR2 (germline): SGHNT, YENEEA. The CDR3 DNA follows: TGTGCCAGCAGCTTGGGGAGTCGCGGGGGGCTACCAATTTCCACAGATACGCAGTATTTT. Translated, it gives CASSLGSRGGLPISTDTQYF.

The chain recombines TRBV27 with TRBJ2-5; 7 bases line up with TRBD2. This CDR3 region has 15 residues. V was clipped by 3 bases and J by 4 bases; unmatched bases: 8. CDR1 and CDR2 (germline): MNHEY, SMNVEV (reference sequence). The CDR3 DNA is TGTGCCAGCAGTTTTTTCGGGGGGTTAGCAGAGACCCAGTACTTC. This sequence encodes CASSFFGGLAETQYF.

This chain uses TRBV19 with TRBJ1-2; D unclear. This CDR3 spans 15 amino acids. Germline V gene sequence: CDR1 LNHDA, CDR2 SQIVND (reference sequence). Trimming left V 5 bases short and J 4 bases short, with 17 bases between. DNA of the CDR3: TGTGCCAGTAGTTTCCGAGGCAGGCTCACCTATGGCTACACCTTC. Its protein is CASSFRGRLTYGYTF.